The clone carrying this TCR beta chain was seen ten or more times. Its cognate antigen is unknown. By quantitative 5'-RACE with molecular barcodes, the TCR beta libraries were made. TCRdb processed the 5' RACE reads anew with MiXCR; each CDR3 protein has one entry. The table has 150,000 to 200,000 distinct CDR3 sequences, around a sixth seen once; the top ten hold approximately 4%. The CDR3 consists of 15 residues. With 4 bases clipped from V and 1 base from J, the junction kept 6 bases outside the gene matches. CDR1 is SGDLS and CDR2 is YYNGEE in the germline V gene. This sample was included in a study of CD8 T cells in ankylosing spondylitis. Study-wide results and limits: In the blood and synovial fluid of reactive arthritis, some motif variants had been previously reported.

The TCR was taken from a male donor aged 5-29 years with ankylosing spondylitis or in good health (not recorded which). J is TRBJ2-3 and V is TRBV9, with TRBD1 matching 7 bases. Sequences were obtained from blood, either unsorted or a sorted T cell fraction (not recorded which). CDR3 sequence reads: CASSIQGSGTDTQYF. In DNA, the CDR3 is TGTGCCAGCAGCATACAGGGGAGCGGCACAGATACGCAGTATTTT.